This T cell receptor (beta chain) was recovered during a study of identical twins. A universal primer site was incorporated via template switching, and the cDNA contained unique molecular identifiers. TCRdb processed the 5' RACE reads anew with MiXCR; each CDR3 protein has one entry. The profile covers roughly 250,000 distinct CDR3 sequences, with around an eighth appearing a single time and 7% to 9% taken by the ten largest. As concerns this clonotype: The target antigen is unknown.

Between the trimmed V and J ends, which lost 7 bases and 3 bases, there was a span of 6 bases. This CDR3 spans 11 amino acids. Study-level points and caveats: Out-of-frame alpha sequences common to twins were enriched for low generation probability.

Sequencing was done on a sample of memory (CD45RO+) T cells sorted from blood. This sequence joins TRBV12-3 or TRBV12-4 and TRBJ1-2; D remains unclear. This clonotype was sampled from a woman in her late teens or twenties in good health. The CDR3 coding sequence is TGTGCCAGCACTTTTGACTATGGCTACACCTTC. Protein product: CASTFDYGYTF.